The sequence of this T cell receptor beta chain was determined in a study of blood T cell repertoires in COVID-19. Overall study: Samples of COVID-19 (acute and convalescent) were obtained from the United States, Italy and Spain.

Per the study methods: Amplification of reference gene primers was used by the study to estimate nucleated cell counts. Some clones are missing from TCRdb's copy, which holds only in-frame ones; the method was immunoSEQ multiplex PCR. V, J and clone size are taken as reported in that table, and D and trimming were inferred from the DNA itself. The data hold 70,000 or so clones, with approximately 79% observed a single time. The V gene end was trimmed by 3 bases and the J gene end by 1 base; junction bases not matched to a gene: 5. The CDR3 is 16 residues long. CDR1 and CDR2 from the germline V gene are LGHDT and YNNKEL (reference sequence).

This chain links TRBV3-1 (or the pseudogene TRBV3-2) with TRBJ2-2; TRBD2 matches 7 bases. The sequence was collected from a human donor in a cohort sampled during active COVID-19. The sample was peripheral blood. The DNA of the CDR3 is TGTGCCAGCAGCCAGGACGGACTAGGGAACACCGGGGAGCTGTTTTTT. Translation gives CASSQDGLGNTGELFF.